Sequencing of this T cell receptor beta chain was carried out in a study of yellow fever vaccine responses in identical twins. Study findings and constraints: Twins' vaccine T cell responses reportedly seemed partly convergent and partly personalized.

MiXCR was run by TCRdb on the RT-PCR reads, yielding one entry per CDR3 protein. The sample has about 10,000 distinct CDR3 sequences, roughly 80% seen once. Note on this clonotype: The antigen remains unidentified.

This sequence originates from a woman between 18 and 29 years old who received the yellow fever vaccine. The sample here was T cells from blood (PBMCs), unsorted or a sorted subset (not recorded which), taken before or after yellow fever vaccination (not recorded which).

In DNA form, the CDR3 reads TGTGCCAGTAGGCAAGGGGGTCAGCCCCAGCATTTT. Translated: CASRQGGQPQHF. This chain uses TRBV19 with TRBJ1-5; D might be TRBD1 (6 bases). The germline CDR1 and CDR2 sequences are LNHDA and SQIVND (reference sequence). This CDR3 is built from 12 residues. The V end lost 6 bases, the J end lost 6 bases, and 9 bases lay between the germline ends.